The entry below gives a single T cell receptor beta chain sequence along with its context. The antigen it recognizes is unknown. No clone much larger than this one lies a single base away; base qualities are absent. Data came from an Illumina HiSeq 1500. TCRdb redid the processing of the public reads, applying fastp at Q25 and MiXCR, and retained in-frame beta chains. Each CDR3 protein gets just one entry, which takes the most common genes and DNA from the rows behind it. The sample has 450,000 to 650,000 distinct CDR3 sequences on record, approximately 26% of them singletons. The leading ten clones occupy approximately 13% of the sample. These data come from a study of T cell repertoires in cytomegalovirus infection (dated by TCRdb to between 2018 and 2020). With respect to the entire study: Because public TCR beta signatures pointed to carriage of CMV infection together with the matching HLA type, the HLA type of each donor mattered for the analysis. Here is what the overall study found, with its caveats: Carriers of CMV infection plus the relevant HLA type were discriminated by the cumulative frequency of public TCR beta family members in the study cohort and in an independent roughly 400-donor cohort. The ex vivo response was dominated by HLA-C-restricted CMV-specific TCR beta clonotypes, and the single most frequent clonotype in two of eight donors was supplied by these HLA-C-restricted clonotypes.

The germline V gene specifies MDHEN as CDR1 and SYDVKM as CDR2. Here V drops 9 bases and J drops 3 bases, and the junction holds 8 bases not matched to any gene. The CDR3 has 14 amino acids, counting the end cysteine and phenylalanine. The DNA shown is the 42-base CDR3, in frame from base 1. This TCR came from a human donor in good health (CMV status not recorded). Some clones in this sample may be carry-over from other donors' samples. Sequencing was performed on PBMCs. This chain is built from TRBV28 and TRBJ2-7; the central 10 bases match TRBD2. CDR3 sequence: CASKTSGNIYEQYF. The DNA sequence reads TGTGCCAGTAAAACTAGCGGGAACATCTACGAGCAGTACTTC.